These 8 T cell receptor beta chains share one sample of origin, sequenced in a study of blood T cell repertoires in COVID-19. Assay used: immunoSEQ multiplex PCR; TCRdb lists only in-frame clones, some missing. The sample contains approximately 350,000 clones, around 82% of which appear only once. The sequenced sample consisted of peripheral blood. The receptors were gathered from a man aged 30 to 45 with active or convalescent COVID-19.

The rearrangement links TRBV25-1 to TRBJ2-5; perhaps TRBD2 as D (5 bases). V lost 1 base, J lost 5 bases, and 20 bases lay in between. CDR1 MGHDK and CDR2 SYGVNS come from the germline V gene. The length of the CDR3 is 17 residues. CDR3 sequence reads: CASSESSGSSPGETQYF. CDR3 in DNA: TGTGCCAGCAGTGAATCCTCTGGCAGCTCCCCGGGGGAGACCCAGTACTTC.

The chain joins TRBV9 to TRBJ2-1; D perhaps matches TRBD2 (6 bases). The CDR3 has 15 amino acids. The V gene's germline CDR1 is SGDLS and CDR2 YYNGEE. V was trimmed by 0 bases and J by 7 bases, leaving 14 bases between them. CDR3 nucleotides: TGTGCCAGCAGCGTAGACGGGGGACCTAGGAATGAGCAGTTCTTC. Protein: CASSVDGGPRNEQFF.

The chain has TRBV6-4 and TRBJ2-3; 9 positions match TRBD1. Looked up from germline, CDR1 is MRHNA and CDR2 is SNTAGT. The V gene end was trimmed by 3 bases and the J gene end by 3 bases; junction bases not matched to a gene: 4. The CDR3 contains 15 residues. Written as DNA, the CDR3 is TGTGCCAGCAGTGAAAGGGACAGGGAAACAGATACGCAGTATTTT. Its protein is CASSERDRETDTQYF.

The chain joins TRBV7-2 to TRBJ2-1, with 13 bases lining up with TRBD2. V was clipped by 5 bases and J by 9 bases; unmatched bases: 16. Looked up from germline, CDR1 is SGHTA and CDR2 is FQGNSA. The CDR3 sequence is 18 residues long. CDR3 residues: CASSPRTSGSLGRGEQFF. In nucleotides, the CDR3 is TGTGCCAGCAGCCCCCGGACTAGCGGGAGTTTGGGCCGGGGTGAGCAGTTCTTC.

This chain joins TRBV4-2 and TRBJ1-6; D perhaps matches TRBD1 (6 bases). The germline V gene has CDR1 LGHNA and CDR2 YNFKEQ. Trimming cost V 3 bases and J 8 bases, with 17 bases left between them. The CDR3 extends over 16 amino acids. CDR3 in amino acids: CASSQTGQNLYSPLHF. CDR3 DNA sequence: TGTGCCAGCAGCCAGACAGGTCAAAACCTCTATTCACCCCTCCACTTT.

This rearrangement joins TRBV6-5 to TRBJ1-2; D ambiguous. The CDR3 sequence is 15 residues long. V was cut by 5 bases and J by 1 base, with 14 bases left in between. The germline V gene encodes CDR1 MNHEY and CDR2 SVGAGI. CDR3 nucleotides: TGTGCCAGCAGTCCCCGAGGAGCAATTAACTATGGCTACACCTTC. Translated: CASSPRGAINYGYTF.

The gene calls are TRBV19 and TRBJ1-5; 8 bases are shared with TRBD1. The germline gives CDR1 LNHDA, CDR2 SQIVND (reference sequence). The CDR3 loop spans 15 amino acids. V dropped 6 bases and J dropped 2; count of bases not matched to a gene: 6. CDR3 sequence: CASSKGQARNQPQHF. For the CDR3, the DNA is TGTGCCAGTAGCAAGGGACAGGCTCGCAATCAGCCCCAGCATTTT.

V usage is TRBV15 and J usage is TRBJ2-5, with 13 bases that match TRBD2. The junction had 10 bases not matched to a gene; V was cut back by 7 bases and J by 5 bases. The germline V gene encodes CDR1 LNHNV and CDR2 YYDKDF (reference sequence). CDR3 length: 16 residues. The CDR3 region has the DNA TGTGCCACCAACCCCCAGGGACTAGCGGGGCACGAGACCCAGTACTTC. Translated: CATNPQGLAGHETQYF.